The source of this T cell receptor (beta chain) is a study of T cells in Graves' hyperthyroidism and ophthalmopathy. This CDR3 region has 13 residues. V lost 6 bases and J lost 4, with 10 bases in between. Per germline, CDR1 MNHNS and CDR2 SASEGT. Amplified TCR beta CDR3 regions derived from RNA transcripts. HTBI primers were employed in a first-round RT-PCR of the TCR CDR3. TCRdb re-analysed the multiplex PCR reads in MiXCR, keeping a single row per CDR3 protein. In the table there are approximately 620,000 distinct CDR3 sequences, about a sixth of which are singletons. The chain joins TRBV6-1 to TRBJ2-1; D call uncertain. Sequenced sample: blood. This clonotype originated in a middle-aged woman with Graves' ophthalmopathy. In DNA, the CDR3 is TGTGCCAGCAGACCTGCGGCTTACAATGAGCAGTTCTTC. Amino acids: CASRPAAYNEQFF.